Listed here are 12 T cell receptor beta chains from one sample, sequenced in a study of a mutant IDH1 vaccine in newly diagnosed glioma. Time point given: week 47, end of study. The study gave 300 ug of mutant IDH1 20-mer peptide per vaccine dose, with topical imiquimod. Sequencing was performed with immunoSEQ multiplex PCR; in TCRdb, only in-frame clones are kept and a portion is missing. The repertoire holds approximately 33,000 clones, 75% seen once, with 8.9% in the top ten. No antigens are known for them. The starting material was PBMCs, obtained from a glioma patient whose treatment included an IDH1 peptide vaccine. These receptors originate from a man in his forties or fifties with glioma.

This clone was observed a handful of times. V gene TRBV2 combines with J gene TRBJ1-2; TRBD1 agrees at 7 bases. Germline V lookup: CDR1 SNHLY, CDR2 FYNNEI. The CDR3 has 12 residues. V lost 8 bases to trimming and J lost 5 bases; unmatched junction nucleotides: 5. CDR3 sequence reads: CASRGQHYGYTF. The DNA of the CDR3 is TGTGCCAGCCGGGGACAGCATTATGGCTACACCTTC.

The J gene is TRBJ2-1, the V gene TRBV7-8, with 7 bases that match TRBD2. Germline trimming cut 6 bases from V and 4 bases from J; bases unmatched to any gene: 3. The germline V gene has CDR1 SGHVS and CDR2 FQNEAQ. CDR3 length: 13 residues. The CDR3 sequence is CASRLATYNEQFF. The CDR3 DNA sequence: TGTGCCAGCAGACTAGCGACTTACAATGAGCAGTTCTTC.

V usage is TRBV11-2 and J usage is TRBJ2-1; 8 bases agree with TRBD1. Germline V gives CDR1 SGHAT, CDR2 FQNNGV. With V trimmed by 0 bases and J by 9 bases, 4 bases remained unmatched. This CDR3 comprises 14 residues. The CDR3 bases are TGTGCCAGCAGCTTAGATGGACAGGGCTTTGAGCAGTTCTTC. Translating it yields CASSLDGQGFEQFF.

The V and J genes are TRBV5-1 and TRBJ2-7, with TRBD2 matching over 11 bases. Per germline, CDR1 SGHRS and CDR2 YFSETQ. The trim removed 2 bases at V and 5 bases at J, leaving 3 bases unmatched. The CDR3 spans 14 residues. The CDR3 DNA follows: TGCGCCAGCAGCTTCGGACTAGCGGGCGACGAGCAGTACTTC. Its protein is CASSFGLAGDEQYF.

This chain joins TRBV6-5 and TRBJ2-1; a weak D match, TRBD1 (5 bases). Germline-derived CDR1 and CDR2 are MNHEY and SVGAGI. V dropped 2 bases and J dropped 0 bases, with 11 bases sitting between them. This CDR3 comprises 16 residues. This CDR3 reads CASSYVLGDSYNEQFF. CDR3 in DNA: TGTGCCAGCAGTTACGTTCTAGGGGACTCCTACAATGAGCAGTTCTTC.

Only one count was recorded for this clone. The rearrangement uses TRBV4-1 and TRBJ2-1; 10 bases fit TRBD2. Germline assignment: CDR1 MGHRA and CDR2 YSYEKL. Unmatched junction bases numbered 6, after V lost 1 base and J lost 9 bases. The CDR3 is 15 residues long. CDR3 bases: TGCGCCAGCAGCCAAGGGGCTAGCGGGAGCCCTGAGCAGTTCTTC. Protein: CASSQGASGSPEQFF.

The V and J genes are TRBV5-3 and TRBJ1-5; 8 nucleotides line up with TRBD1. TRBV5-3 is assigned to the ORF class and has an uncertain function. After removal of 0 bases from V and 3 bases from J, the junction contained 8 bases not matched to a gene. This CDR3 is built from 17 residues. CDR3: CARSLEIGQGPNQPQHF. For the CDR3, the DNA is TGTGCCAGAAGCTTGGAAATAGGACAGGGCCCCAATCAGCCCCAGCATTTT.

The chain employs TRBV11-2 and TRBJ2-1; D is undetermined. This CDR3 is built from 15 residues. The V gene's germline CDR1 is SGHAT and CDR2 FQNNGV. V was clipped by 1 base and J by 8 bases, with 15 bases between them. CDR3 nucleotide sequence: TGTGCCAGCAGCTTAGGGTCTTACCGGCGGCATGAGCAGTTCTTC. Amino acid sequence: CASSLGSYRRHEQFF. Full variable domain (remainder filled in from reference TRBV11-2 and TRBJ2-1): EAGVAQSPRYKIIEKRQSVAFWCNPISGHATLYWYQQILGQGPKLLIQFQNNGVVDDSQLPKDRFSAERLKGVDSTLKIQPAKLEDSAVYLCASSLGSYRRHEQFFGPGTRLTVL.

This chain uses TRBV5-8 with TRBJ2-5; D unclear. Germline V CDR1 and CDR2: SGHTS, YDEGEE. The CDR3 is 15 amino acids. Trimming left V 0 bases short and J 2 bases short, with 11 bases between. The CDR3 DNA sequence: TGTGCCAGCAGCTTGGGCCACAGAAAACAAGAGACCCAGTACTTC. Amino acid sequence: CASSLGHRKQETQYF.

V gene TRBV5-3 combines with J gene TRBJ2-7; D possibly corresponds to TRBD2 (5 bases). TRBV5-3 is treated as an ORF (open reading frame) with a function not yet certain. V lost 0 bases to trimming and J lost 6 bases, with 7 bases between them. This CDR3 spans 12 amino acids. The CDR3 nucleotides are TGTGCCAGAAGCTTGGTGAGGGCCGAGCAGTACTTC. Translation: CARSLVRAEQYF.

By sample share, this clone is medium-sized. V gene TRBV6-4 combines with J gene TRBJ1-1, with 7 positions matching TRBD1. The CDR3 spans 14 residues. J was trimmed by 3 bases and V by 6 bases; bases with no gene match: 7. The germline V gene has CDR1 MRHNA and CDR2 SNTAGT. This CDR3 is CASRDIDRDTEAFF. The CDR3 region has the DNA TGTGCCAGCAGAGACATTGACAGGGACACTGAAGCTTTCTTT.

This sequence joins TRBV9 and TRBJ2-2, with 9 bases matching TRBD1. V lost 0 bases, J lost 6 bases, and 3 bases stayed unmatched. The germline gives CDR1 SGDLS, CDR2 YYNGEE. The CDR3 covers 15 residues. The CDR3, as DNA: TGTGCCAGCAGCGTAGGGGACAGGGCTTCCGGGGAGCTGTTTTTT. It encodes CASSVGDRASGELFF.